Listed below are T cell receptor beta chains from one sample, sequenced in a study of blood T cell repertoires in COVID-19. Here immunoSEQ multiplex PCR was the method, and the copy in TCRdb shows in-frame clones only, minus some. The table lists almost 80,000 clones, 80% to 95% of them singletons. Input material: peripheral blood. Source of these receptors: a woman at least 80 years old with acute or convalescent COVID-19. CDR3s include the opening cysteine and the closing phenylalanine or tryptophan.

CDR3 protein,J gene,V gene
CASRTTGAGRIEQYF,TRBJ2-7,TRBV28
CASSPGSPGQPQHF,TRBJ1-5,TRBV18
CASSYSILKGNTIYF,TRBJ1-3,TRBV6-5
CASSLAVTEPLHF,TRBJ1-6,TRBV5-1
CASSPGQGGDYEQYF,TRBJ2-7,TRBV18
CASSLDSGQGRGYTF,TRBJ1-2,TRBV11-2
CASSHTSSGSGAGELFF,TRBJ2-2,TRBV3-1/TRBV3-2
CASSAGVWEKLFF,TRBJ1-4,TRBV19
CASSALPGTDTQYF,TRBJ2-3,TRBV9
CASSLASGGSSEQYF,TRBJ2-7,TRBV7-9
CASSRAGTGGEKLFF,TRBJ1-4,TRBV5-6
CASSEGGRVYGYTF,TRBJ1-2,TRBV6-1
CASSLWLGGADTQYF,TRBJ2-3,TRBV5-4
CSASVGTVSNQPQHF,TRBJ1-5,TRBV20-1
CASSYRDRVNYGYTF,TRBJ1-2,TRBV5-4
CASSPGHSTDTQYF,TRBJ2-3,TRBV7-3
CASSPRQERVNYGYTF,TRBJ1-2,TRBV5-1
CASSYGTWLGDEQYF,TRBJ2-7,TRBV6-5
CATSRDLGAYEQYF,TRBJ2-7,TRBV15
CASSSGLLAGNTIYF,TRBJ1-3,TRBV27
CASSLGQDNQPQHF,TRBJ1-5,TRBV28
CSGGPGPSNYGYTF,TRBJ1-2,TRBV29-1
CASGGGVRNTEAFF,TRBJ1-1,TRBV12-5
CASSWTAPDEKLFF,TRBJ1-4,TRBV19
CASSETGAINSPLHF,TRBJ1-6,TRBV6-1
CASRGDRGTDTQYF,TRBJ2-3,TRBV25-1
CASSESGGSEQFF,TRBJ2-1,TRBV10-1
CASSQEGTGDGYTF,TRBJ1-2,TRBV4-2
CATSDMRRGLETQYF,TRBJ2-5,TRBV24-1
CASSLDGGSTDTQYF,TRBJ2-3,TRBV5-1
CASSPEQGANSPLHF,TRBJ1-6,TRBV7-6
CASSSGTGDYGYTF,TRBJ1-2,TRBV7-9
CASSPTGLAGGGAYNEQFF,TRBJ2-1,TRBV18
CASSARRSAGGYTF,TRBJ1-2,TRBV7-9
CASSQERLAGGPGETQYF,TRBJ2-5,TRBV4-2